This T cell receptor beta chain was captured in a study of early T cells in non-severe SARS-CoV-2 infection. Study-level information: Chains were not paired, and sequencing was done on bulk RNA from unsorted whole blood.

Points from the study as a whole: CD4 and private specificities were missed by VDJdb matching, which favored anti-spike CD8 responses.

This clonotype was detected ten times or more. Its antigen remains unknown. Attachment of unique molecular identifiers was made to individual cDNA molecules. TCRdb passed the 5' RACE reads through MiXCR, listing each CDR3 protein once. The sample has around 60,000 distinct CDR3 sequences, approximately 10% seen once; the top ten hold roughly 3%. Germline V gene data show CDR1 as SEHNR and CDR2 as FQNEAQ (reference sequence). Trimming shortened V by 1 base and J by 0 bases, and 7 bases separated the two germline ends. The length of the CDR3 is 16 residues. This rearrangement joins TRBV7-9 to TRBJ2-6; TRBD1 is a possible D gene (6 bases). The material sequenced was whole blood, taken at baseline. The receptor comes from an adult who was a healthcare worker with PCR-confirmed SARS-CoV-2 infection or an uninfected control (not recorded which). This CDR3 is CASSLGTVSGANVLTF. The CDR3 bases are TGTGCCAGCAGCTTAGGGACAGTCTCTGGGGCCAACGTCCTGACTTTC.